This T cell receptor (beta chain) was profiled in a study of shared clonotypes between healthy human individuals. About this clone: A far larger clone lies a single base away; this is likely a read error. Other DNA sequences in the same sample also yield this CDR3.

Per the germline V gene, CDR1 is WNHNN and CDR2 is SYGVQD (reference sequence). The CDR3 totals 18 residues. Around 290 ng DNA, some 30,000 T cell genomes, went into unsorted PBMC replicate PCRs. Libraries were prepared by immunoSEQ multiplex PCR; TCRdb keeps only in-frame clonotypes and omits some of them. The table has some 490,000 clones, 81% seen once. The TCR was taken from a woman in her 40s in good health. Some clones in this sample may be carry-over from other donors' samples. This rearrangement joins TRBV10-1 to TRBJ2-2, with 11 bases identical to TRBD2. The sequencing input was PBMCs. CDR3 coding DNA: TGTGCCCGCCCGCCGGCGGCTAGCGGGAGGCGGTACACCGGGGAGCTGTTTTTT. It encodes CARPPAASGRRYTGELFF.